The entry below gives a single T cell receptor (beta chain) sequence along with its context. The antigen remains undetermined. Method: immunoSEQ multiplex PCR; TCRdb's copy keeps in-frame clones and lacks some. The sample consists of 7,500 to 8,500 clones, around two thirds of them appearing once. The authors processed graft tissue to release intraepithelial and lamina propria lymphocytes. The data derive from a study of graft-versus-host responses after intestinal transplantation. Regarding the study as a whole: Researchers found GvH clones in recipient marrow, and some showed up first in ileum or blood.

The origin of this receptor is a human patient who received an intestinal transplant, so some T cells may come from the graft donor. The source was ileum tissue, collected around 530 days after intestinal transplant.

CDR3: CASSFMVQAQSSTDTQYF. The CDR3 DNA is TGCGCCAGCAGCTTTATGGTTCAGGCGCAGTCTAGCACAGATACGCAGTATTTT. The chain joins TRBV5-1 to TRBJ2-3; no clear D gene. CDR1 and CDR2 (germline): SGHRS, YFSETQ. The CDR3 runs 18 residues. V was trimmed by 2 bases and J by 0 bases, leaving 19 bases between them.